This paragraph covers one T cell receptor beta chain sequence. RNA, once extracted, was reverse transcribed into cDNA for use as the sequencing template. Some clones are missing from TCRdb's copy, which holds only in-frame ones; the method was immunoSEQ multiplex PCR. The sample shows some 150,000 clones, roughly 58% of them seen only once. This sample is drawn from a study of CD8+ T cells in alopecia areata. For the study at large: Tofacitinib was given for 6 to 18 months, then stopped for 6 months.

Treatment here: oral pan-JAK inhibitor, 5-10 mg twice daily. The germline V gene has CDR1 MNHNY and CDR2 SVGAGI (reference sequence). The CDR3 is 16 residues long. The V end lost 5 bases, the J end lost 0 bases, and 17 bases lay between the germline ends. This TCR came from a human donor with alopecia areata. Sequences were derived from CD4+ T cells sorted from blood, sampled at approximately week 60, from a patient treated with tofacitinib. The chain carries TRBV6-6 and TRBJ2-7, with a tentative D call TRBD1 (6 bases). The CDR3 DNA reads TGTGCCAGCAGTGCCCCTACAGGGACGGGCTCCTACGAGCAGTACTTC. Translated, it gives CASSAPTGTGSYEQYF.